This paragraph covers one TCR beta chain sequence. J was trimmed by 6 bases and V by 4 bases; bases with no gene match: 1. Germline lookup yields CDR1 DFQATT and CDR2 SNEGSKA (reference sequence). The CDR3 extends over 11 amino acids. Source study methods: Amplification of reference gene primers was used by the study to estimate nucleated cell counts. The method was immunoSEQ multiplex PCR; TCRdb's version includes in-frame clones alone and lacks a portion of them. The V and J calls and the clone size are those of that table, but D and trimming were determined from the DNA. Of 150,000 to 200,000 clones in the sample, more than 75% were seen once. These data belong to a study of blood T cell repertoires in COVID-19. Study in general: Whether acute or convalescent, the COVID-19 samples came from the United States, Italy and Spain. T cells, B-cell-depleted T cells, or PBMCs provided the cDNA or gDNA that served as material.

Sequenced material: peripheral blood. The sequence was obtained from a man aged 45 to 65 who had recovered from COVID-19. The chain is built from TRBV20-1 and TRBJ2-3, with TRBD1 matching 7 bases. The CDR3 loop reads CSATRGDTQYF. DNA for the CDR3: TGCAGTGCTACCAGGGGGGATACGCAGTATTTT.